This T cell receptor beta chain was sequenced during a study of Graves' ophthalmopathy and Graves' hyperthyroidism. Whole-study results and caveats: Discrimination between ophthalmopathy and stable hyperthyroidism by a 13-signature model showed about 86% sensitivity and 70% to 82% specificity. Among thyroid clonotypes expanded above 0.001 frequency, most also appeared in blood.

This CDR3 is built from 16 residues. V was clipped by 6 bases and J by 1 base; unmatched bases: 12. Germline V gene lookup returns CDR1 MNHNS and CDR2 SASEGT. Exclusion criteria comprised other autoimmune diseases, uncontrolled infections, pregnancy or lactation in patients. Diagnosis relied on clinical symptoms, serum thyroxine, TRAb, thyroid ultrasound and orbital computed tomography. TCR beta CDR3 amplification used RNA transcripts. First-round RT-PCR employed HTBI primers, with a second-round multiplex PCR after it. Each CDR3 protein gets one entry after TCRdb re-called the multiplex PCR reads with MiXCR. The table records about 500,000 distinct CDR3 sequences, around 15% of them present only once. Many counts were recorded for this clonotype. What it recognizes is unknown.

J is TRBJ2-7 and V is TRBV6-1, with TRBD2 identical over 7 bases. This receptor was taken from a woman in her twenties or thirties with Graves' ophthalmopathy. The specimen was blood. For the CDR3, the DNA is TGTGCCAGCAGCCCCTGGGGGGGTGCAAGGTCCTACGAGCAGTACTTC. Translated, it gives CASSPWGGARSYEQYF.